Following are 25 T cell receptor beta chains from one sample sequenced in a study of blood T cell repertoires in COVID-19. This table comes from immunoSEQ multiplex PCR, and its TCRdb copy is limited to in-frame clones, with some not included. This table has hundreds of thousands of clones, 65% to 90% appearing once. The material sequenced was peripheral blood. The receptors come from a woman between 45 and 60 years old with acute or convalescent COVID-19.

The V call is TRBV10-3, the J call TRBJ1-5; 9 bases match TRBD1. The CDR3 consists of 16 residues. V was pared by 0 bases and J by 4 bases, with 4 bases of the junction left unmatched. The germline V gene encodes CDR1 ENHRY and CDR2 SYGVKD. The CDR3 sequence is CAISESETGGNQPQHF. The CDR3 bases are TGTGCCATCAGTGAGTCGGAGACAGGGGGAAATCAGCCCCAGCATTTT.

This chain connects TRBV19 to TRBJ2-6, with D perhaps matching TRBD1 (5 bases). The length of the CDR3 is 16 residues. Germline-derived CDR1 and CDR2 are LNHDA and SQIVND (reference sequence). Trimming took off 5 bases at V and 0 bases at J, with 11 bases between the two ends. The CDR3 loop reads CASSGRAYSGANVLTF. DNA for the CDR3: TGTGCCAGTAGTGGCAGGGCCTACTCTGGGGCCAACGTCCTGACTTTC.

The V gene is TRBV30, the J gene TRBJ1-1; D ambiguous. Germline V gene sequence: CDR1 GTSNPN, CDR2 SVGIG (reference sequence). The V end lost 3 bases, the J end lost 7 bases, and 12 bases lay between the germline ends. This CDR3 is 12 amino acids long. The CDR3 sequence: CAWRRDLSEAFF. The CDR3 DNA reads TGTGCCTGGAGGCGGGATCTCAGTGAAGCTTTCTTT.

In its sample, this clone was seen a few times. This rearrangement joins TRBV12-5 to TRBJ2-1, with TRBD2 identical over 9 bases. Germline CDR1 reads LGHNT; CDR2 reads FRNRAP. The trim removed 3 bases at V and 6 bases at J, leaving 3 bases unmatched. The CDR3 is 14 amino acids. The CDR3 DNA reads TGTGCTAGTGGTTTAGCGGGAGGAAGCAATGAGCAGTTCTTC. Its translation: CASGLAGGSNEQFF.

This sequence joins TRBV5-8 and TRBJ1-1; no clear D gene. CDR1 is SGHTS, CDR2 YDEGEE, per germline. The ends were cut back, 2 bases at V and 8 bases at J, with 10 bases in the middle. The CDR3 is made up of 12 amino acids. The CDR3 spells CASSLPGGEAFF. The CDR3 region has the DNA TGTGCCAGCAGCTTACCGGGAGGAGAAGCTTTCTTT.

CDR3 bases: TGTGCCAGCAGCCAAGCGACAGGGGGCAAATATAGTGAGCAGTTCTTC. Translating it yields CASSQATGGKYSEQFF. V and J are TRBV4-2 and TRBJ2-1; 10 bases fit TRBD1. The CDR3 totals 16 residues. CDR1 and CDR2 from the germline V gene are LGHNA and YNFKEQ. V gave up 1 base and J gave up 9 bases; unmatched junction bases: 9.

The chain joins TRBV5-4 to TRBJ2-2; D possibly corresponds to TRBD1 (5 bases). The V end was cut by 1 base, the J end by 0 bases, with 7 bases between. The CDR3 sequence is 15 residues long. The germline V gene has CDR1 SGHNT and CDR2 YYREEE (reference sequence). The CDR3 region is CASSLRTTNTGELFF. CDR3 sequence (DNA): TGTGCCAGCAGCTTGAGGACAACGAACACCGGGGAGCTGTTTTTT.

The chain combines TRBV3-1 (or the pseudogene TRBV3-2) with TRBJ2-5; D unclear. The germline V gene encodes CDR1 LGHDT and CDR2 YNNKEL (reference sequence). Trimming cost V 0 bases and J 6 bases, with 17 bases left between them. The CDR3 contains 16 residues. The CDR3 nucleotides read TGTGCCAGCAGCCAAGATGTGGGCCTGCTTCGGCAGACCCAGTACTTC. It translates to CASSQDVGLLRQTQYF.

The J gene is TRBJ1-3, the V gene TRBV19; no clear D gene. CDR3 length equals 14 residues. The germline V gene encodes CDR1 LNHDA and CDR2 SQIVND (reference sequence). V was cut by 8 bases and J by 0 bases, with 11 bases left in between. This chain's CDR3 is CASRTDFSGNTIYF. Here the CDR3 DNA reads TGTGCCAGTCGGACGGACTTCTCTGGAAACACCATATATTTT.

This chain joins TRBV6-1 and TRBJ2-5; 11 nucleotides align to TRBD2. The V gene end was trimmed by 4 bases and the J gene end by 4 bases; junction bases not matched to a gene: 8. The germline V gene has CDR1 MNHNS and CDR2 SASEGT. The CDR3 consists of 16 residues. The CDR3: CASSVRLAGNGETQYF. The CDR3 DNA sequence: TGTGCCAGCAGTGTGAGACTAGCGGGGAACGGAGAGACCCAGTACTTC.

The DNA of the CDR3 is TGCGCCAGCAGCCCAACCGGGAGAAGCACAGATACGCAGTATTTT. Its protein is CASSPTGRSTDTQYF. The V gene is TRBV4-1, the J gene TRBJ2-3; perhaps TRBD2 as D (6 bases). The CDR3 covers 15 residues. CDR1 is MGHRA and CDR2 is YSYEKL in the germline V gene. The V gene lost 4 bases and the J gene lost 0 bases, with 11 bases spanning the gap.

Only one count was recorded for this clone. The rearrangement joins TRBV30 to TRBJ1-1; no definite D call. V dropped 2 bases and J dropped 3 bases, with 10 bases sitting between them. This CDR3 contains 13 residues. Per germline, CDR1 GTSNPN and CDR2 SVGIG (reference sequence). CDR3 nucleotide sequence: TGTGCCTGGAGTAAACAGAGAGACACTGAAGCTTTCTTT. Residues: CAWSKQRDTEAFF.

The chain combines TRBV7-9 with TRBJ2-7, with D perhaps TRBD1 (5 bases). Deletions cut 5 bases from V and 0 bases from J, with 11 bases between. This CDR3 spans 14 amino acids. Germline loops: CDR1 SEHNR, CDR2 FQNEAQ (reference sequence). For the CDR3, the DNA is TGTGCCAGCAGCCCGGACACGAGCTCCTACGAGCAGTACTTC. It is translated as CASSPDTSSYEQYF.

J is TRBJ1-2 and V is TRBV6-4; D gene uncertain. V lost 4 bases to trimming and J lost 8 bases, with 14 bases between them. CDR3 size: 13 residues. From germline, CDR1 is MRHNA and CDR2 SNTAGT. CDR3 amino acids: CASSVTHGEGYTF. For the CDR3, the DNA is TGTGCCAGCAGTGTCACCCACGGGGAGGGCTACACCTTC.

J is TRBJ1-5 and V is TRBV5-1; 9 positions agree with TRBD1. The CDR3 totals 16 residues. J lost 4 bases, V lost 0 bases, and 5 bases had no gene match. In germline, CDR1 is SGHRS, CDR2 YFSETQ. The CDR3 DNA reads TGCGCCAGCAGCTTGGAACCCGGGACAGGGAATCAGCCCCAGCATTTT. Translating it yields CASSLEPGTGNQPQHF. Full variable domain (rest looked up from reference TRBV5-1 and TRBJ1-5): KAGVTQTPRYLIKTRGQQVTLSCSPISGHRSVSWYQQTPGQGLQFLFEYFSETQRNKGNFPGRFSGRQFSNSRSEMNVSTLELGDSALYLCASSLEPGTGNQPQHFGDGTRLSIL.

The V gene is TRBV27, the J gene TRBJ2-1; 13 bases fit TRBD2. Per the germline V gene, CDR1 is MNHEY and CDR2 is SMNVEV (reference sequence). The CDR3 is 15 residues long. V trimming: 0 bases; J trimming: 12 bases; junction bases outside the gene matches: 5. The CDR3, as DNA: TGTGCCAGCAGTTTATCAACTAGCGGGGGGGCGGGGCAGTTCTTC. It encodes CASSLSTSGGAGQFF.

The chain recombines TRBV6-1 with TRBJ2-3; D is uncertain. This CDR3 is built from 14 residues. V lost 2 bases, J lost 3 bases, and 9 bases lay in between. CDR1 and CDR2 (germline): MNHNS, SASEGT. The CDR3 nucleotides are TGTGCCAGCAGTGAACCCCTACTAACAGATACGCAGTATTTT. As protein: CASSEPLLTDTQYF.

V gene TRBV4-3 combines with J gene TRBJ1-5; unclear D gene. V lost 0 bases to trimming and J lost 6 bases, with 21 bases between them. The CDR3 sequence is 18 residues long. The germline gives CDR1 LGHNA, CDR2 YSLEER. The chain's CDR3 is CASSQDYYGPPSGQPQHF. For the CDR3, the DNA is TGCGCCAGCAGCCAAGATTACTACGGACCACCAAGCGGTCAGCCCCAGCATTTT.

The J gene is TRBJ1-1, the V gene TRBV9; D remains ambiguous. In germline, CDR1 is SGDLS, CDR2 YYNGEE. The V end lost 0 bases, the J end lost 0 bases, and 12 bases lay between the germline ends. The CDR3 has 16 amino acids. The CDR3 nucleotides read TGTGCCAGCAGCGTAGCTAGAGCAACCCTGAACACTGAAGCTTTCTTT. Translating it yields CASSVARATLNTEAFF.

The gene calls are TRBV19 and TRBJ1-2, with no clear D. Between the trimmed V and J ends, which lost 1 base and 6 bases, there was a span of 6 bases. Germline assignment: CDR1 LNHDA and CDR2 SQIVND (reference sequence). CDR3 length: 12 amino acids. The CDR3 DNA is TGTGCCAGTAGTATAGGGCAACATGGCTACACCTTC. As protein: CASSIGQHGYTF.

This clone was seen only a few times. The rearrangement joins TRBV4-1 to TRBJ2-1, with D hard to call. The CDR3 runs to 17 residues. The V end was cut by 0 bases, the J end by 2 bases, with 14 bases between. CDR1 and CDR2 from the germline V gene are MGHRA and YSYEKL. Here the CDR3 DNA reads TGCGCCAGCAGCCAAGACGTCAATAGTGAGACCTACAATGAGCAGTTCTTC. It specifies CASSQDVNSETYNEQFF.

The chain links TRBV6-5 to TRBJ2-2; 7 positions agree with TRBD2. With 5 bases clipped from V and 4 bases from J, the junction kept 7 bases outside the gene matches. CDR1 and CDR2 from the germline V gene are MNHEY and SVGAGI. There are 15 residues in the CDR3. CDR3 residues: CASSLSGMGTGELFF. Here the CDR3 DNA reads TGTGCCAGCAGTCTAAGCGGGATGGGCACCGGGGAGCTGTTTTTT.

The chain combines TRBV24-1 with TRBJ2-6, with 7 bases matching TRBD1. The CDR3 extends over 19 amino acids. CDR1 is KGHDR and CDR2 is SFDVKD in the germline V gene. With V trimmed by 4 bases and J by 7 bases, 18 bases remained unmatched. CDR3 sequence: CATSEPRDRQGLEANVLTF. CDR3 DNA sequence: TGTGCCACCAGTGAACCGAGGGATAGACAGGGTCTTGAAGCCAACGTCCTGACTTTC.

This clone appeared a single time. The chain recombines TRBV6-5 with TRBJ2-2; D might be TRBD2 (6 bases). The CDR3 covers 14 residues. The V and J ends lost 6 bases and 3 bases respectively, with 11 bases between them. From germline, CDR1 is MNHEY and CDR2 SVGAGI. The CDR3 nucleotides read TGTGCCAGCAGCGGGACTGGCTACACCGGGGAGCTGTTTTTT. Its protein is CASSGTGYTGELFF.

The chain links TRBV6-4 to TRBJ1-5, with TRBD1 matching 7 bases. Germline V gene sequence: CDR1 MRHNA, CDR2 SNTAGT. Trimming took 6 bases from V and 2 from J; bases not matched to a gene: 16. The CDR3 sequence is 18 residues long. CDR3 nucleotides: TGTGCCAGCAGACGTTTCAGGGGGGAATTCTATGGCAATCAGCCCCAGCATTTT. As protein: CASRRFRGEFYGNQPQHF.